Shown below are 13 T cell receptor beta chains from a single sample sequenced in a study of human T cells and chemical hapten exposure. TCRdb analysed the RACE reads with MiXCR anew, one entry per CDR3 protein. Here the sample spans over 150,000 distinct CDR3 sequences, 28% being singletons. As for time point: patch test 3, about 24 weeks after DPC sensitization. Treatment defined: therapeutic diphenylcyclopropenone sensitization with weekly scalp DPC. Specimen: whole blood, collected in connection with sensitization to the hapten diphenylcyclopropenone (DPC). The origin of the receptors is a woman between 18 and 30 years old with alopecia areata. Some clones in this sample may be carry-over from other donors' samples.

This clonotype came up once. The V gene is TRBV2, the J gene TRBJ1-6, with 9 bases matching TRBD1. The CDR3 contains 15 residues. V lost 2 bases, J lost 10 bases, and 6 bases stayed unmatched. Germline V gene sequence: CDR1 SNHLY, CDR2 FYNNEI. CDR3 sequence: CASSERGQGSSPLHF. Written as DNA, the CDR3 is TGTGCCAGCAGTGAAAGGGGACAGGGAAGCTCACCCCTCCACTTT.

V is TRBV4-2 and J is TRBJ1-2; 9 bases are a match to TRBD1. V lost 0 bases, J lost 3 bases, and 8 bases stayed unmatched. The CDR3 is made up of 17 amino acids. The V gene's germline CDR1 is LGHNA and CDR2 YNFKEQ. The chain's CDR3 is CASSQDLNRGQHYGYTF. The CDR3 nucleotides are TGTGCCAGCAGCCAAGATCTCAACAGGGGGCAACACTATGGCTACACCTTC.

DNA of the CDR3: TGTGCCAGCAGCCCTCCGGACGGTGACTACGAGCAGTACTTC. Translation gives CASSPPDGDYEQYF. The rearrangement joins TRBV4-2 to TRBJ2-7; D gene ambiguous. The germline V gene has CDR1 LGHNA and CDR2 YNFKEQ. This CDR3 contains 14 residues. The V end lost 4 bases, the J end lost 3 bases, and 13 bases lay between the germline ends.

This clonotype was counted once. This sequence joins TRBV5-6 and TRBJ1-1; 8 bases are a match to TRBD1. This CDR3 is 17 amino acids long. Germline loops: CDR1 SGHDT, CDR2 YYEEEE. Unmatched junction bases numbered 7, after V lost 0 bases and J lost 0 bases. The CDR3 loop is CASSLAAGGLMNTEAFF. The CDR3, as DNA: TGTGCCAGCAGCTTGGCGGCAGGGGGCCTTATGAACACTGAAGCTTTCTTT. Using reference TRBV5-6 and TRBJ1-1 for the parts outside the CDR3, the full variable domain is DAGVTQSPTHLIKTRGQQVTLRCSPKSGHDTVSWYQQALGQGPQFIFQYYEEEERQRGNFPDRFSGHQFPNYSSELNVNALLLGDSALYLCASSLAAGGLMNTEAFFGQGTRLTVV.

This clonotype was seen many times. This rearrangement joins TRBV12-3 or TRBV12-4 to TRBJ2-2; 9 bases match TRBD1. This CDR3 contains 14 residues. The V gene end was trimmed by 7 bases and the J gene end by 7 bases; junction bases not matched to a gene: 7. DNA of the CDR3: TGTGCCAGCACTCTGGGACAGGGACACGGGGAGCTGTTTTTT. This gives the protein CASTLGQGHGELFF.

This chain connects TRBV9 to TRBJ2-2, with a weak D call TRBD1 (6 bases). CDR3 length: 16 residues. V was shortened by 0 bases and J by 6 bases, with 15 bases between the two germline ends. The germline V gene encodes CDR1 SGDLS and CDR2 YYNGEE. This chain's CDR3 is CASSVEQGSFSGELFF. The CDR3, as DNA: TGTGCCAGCAGCGTAGAACAGGGAAGCTTTTCCGGGGAGCTGTTTTTT.

This clonotype was recorded a few times. This chain joins TRBV19 and TRBJ2-2; 7 positions agree with TRBD2. J was trimmed by 5 bases and V by 6 bases; bases with no gene match: 12. Germline V lookup: CDR1 LNHDA, CDR2 SQIVND (reference sequence). There are 16 residues in the CDR3. DNA of the CDR3: TGTGCCAGTAGGAAAAGGGGCGGGGGAAAAACCGGGGAGCTGTTTTTT. Translating gives CASRKRGGGKTGELFF. The entire variable domain, with the rest obtained from reference TRBV19 and TRBJ2-2, is as follows: DGGITQSPKYLFRKEGQNVTLSCEQNLNHDAMYWYRQDPGQGLRLIYYSQIVNDFQKGDIAEGYSVSREKKESFPLTVTSAQKNPTAFYLCASRKRGGGKTGELFFGEGSRLTVL.

V is TRBV29-1 and J is TRBJ1-2; weak D call: TRBD1 (5 bases). Trimming shortened V by 5 bases and J by 4 bases, and 11 bases separated the two germline ends. This CDR3 is 12 amino acids long. Per the germline V gene, CDR1 is SQVTM and CDR2 is ANQGSEA. The CDR3 region is CSVPGLLYGYTF. CDR3 nucleotide sequence: TGCAGCGTTCCGGGACTGCTCTATGGCTACACCTTC.

The chain recombines TRBV7-8 with TRBJ1-1; weak D call: TRBD1 (6 bases). Per the germline V gene, CDR1 is SGHVS and CDR2 is FQNEAQ. The length of the CDR3 is 15 residues. Deletions cut 5 bases from V and 0 bases from J, with 13 bases between. Here the CDR3 reads CASSPRTDMNTEAFF. Written as DNA, the CDR3 is TGTGCCAGCAGCCCTAGGACAGACATGAACACTGAAGCTTTCTTT.

This clonotype has a handful of counts. A read error may produce the germline difference seen at one junction end. This chain joins TRBV13 and TRBJ2-3, with D tentatively TRBD2 (6 bases). Germline V lookup: CDR1 PRHDT, CDR2 FYEKMQ (reference sequence). This CDR3 has 12 amino acids. The CDR3 sequence: CASSFRDSGRDF. The CDR3 DNA is TGTGCCAGCAGCTTCCGGGACTCCGGGAGAGATTTT.

The chain is built from TRBV29-1 and TRBJ2-1, with 9 positions matching TRBD2. This CDR3 has 13 residues. Trimming took 2 bases from V and 13 from J; bases not matched to a gene: 9. CDR1 and CDR2 from the germline V gene are SQVTM and ANQGSEA. CDR3 sequence reads: CSVESVSSGSQFF. The CDR3 bases are TGCAGCGTTGAATCCGTCAGTAGCGGGAGCCAGTTCTTC.

The chain couples TRBV6-2 or TRBV6-3 to TRBJ1-5, with a weak D call TRBD1 (5 bases). The CDR3 contains 14 residues. The V end was cut by 5 bases, the J end by 8 bases, with 16 bases between. From germline, CDR1 is MNHEY and CDR2 SVGEGT. CDR3 protein: CASSKGTSSEPQHF. Here the CDR3 DNA reads TGTGCCAGCAGTAAGGGGACGTCAAGCGAGCCCCAGCATTTT.

This clonotype has more than one count but fewer than ten. This chain links TRBV20-1 with TRBJ2-1; 10 nucleotides line up with TRBD2. Germline V CDR1 and CDR2: DFQATT, SNEGSKA (reference sequence). The CDR3 consists of 13 residues. V was pared by 6 bases and J by 9 bases, with 8 bases of the junction left unmatched. The CDR3 bases are TGCAGTGCCAGAAGGCTAGCGGGAGTTGAGCAGTTCTTC. Translation gives CSARRLAGVEQFF.